Presented here are 21 T cell receptor beta chains from one specimen sequenced in a study of blood T cell repertoires in COVID-19. The protocol was immunoSEQ multiplex PCR, while the TCRdb copy is restricted to in-frame clones and leaves out a portion. The data hold about 92,000 clones, with 80% observed a single time. Sequencing was carried out using peripheral blood. The origin of the receptors is a man in his fifties or sixties who had recovered from COVID-19.

V gene TRBV18 combines with J gene TRBJ1-1, with D hard to call. There are 13 residues in the CDR3. Trimming stripped 0 bases from V and 5 bases from J, with 7 bases between. Germline V lookup: CDR1 KGHSH, CDR2 LQKENI. CDR3 DNA: TGTGCCAGCTCACCACCGGGAGGTACTGAAGCTTTCTTT. This sequence encodes CASSPPGGTEAFF. Combining the CDR3 with reference TRBV18 and TRBJ1-1 gives the whole variable domain NAGVMQNPRHLVRRRGQEARLRCSPMKGHSHVYWYRQLPEEGLKFMVYLQKENIIDESGMPKERFSAEFPKEGPSILRIQQVVRGDSAAYFCASSPPGGTEAFFGQGTRLTVV.

The rearrangement uses TRBV10-1 and TRBJ1-1; TRBD1 matches at 7 bases. Per the germline V gene, CDR1 is WNHNN and CDR2 is SYGVQD (reference sequence). The V and J ends lost 6 bases and 4 bases, in that order; junction bases with no gene match: 8. This CDR3 spans 14 amino acids. The CDR3, as DNA: TGCGCCAGCAGAGAGGACAGGTATGGCACTGAAGCTTTCTTT. Its translation is CASREDRYGTEAFF.

The V and J genes are TRBV7-2 and TRBJ1-5; 7 positions agree with TRBD1. With V trimmed by 6 bases and J by 4 bases, 9 bases remained unmatched. CDR3 length: 15 residues. CDR1 and CDR2 (germline): SGHTA, FQGNSA. CDR3 coding DNA: TGTGCCAGCAGTTCACAACCGGGACAGAATCAGCCCCAGCATTTT. Translating gives CASSSQPGQNQPQHF. The whole variable domain, filled in from reference TRBV7-2 and TRBJ1-5, reads GAGVSQSPSNKVTEKGKDVELRCDPISGHTALYWYRQSLGQGLEFLIYFQGNSAPDKSGLPSDRFSAERTGGSVSTLTIQRTQQEDSAVYLCASSSQPGQNQPQHFGDGTRLSIL.

This clone has a handful of counts. The chain employs TRBV6-6 and TRBJ1-5, with TRBD1 matching over 10 bases. The CDR3 spans 16 residues. Unmatched junction bases numbered 6, after V lost 5 bases and J lost 2 bases. Germline lookup yields CDR1 MNHNY and CDR2 SVGAGI (reference sequence). CDR3 coding DNA: TGTGCCAGCAGTGGTCCGACAGGGGGCGGCAATCAGCCCCAGCATTTT. It is translated as CASSGPTGGGNQPQHF.

The chain has TRBV4-2 and TRBJ1-4, with TRBD1 identical over 8 bases. In germline, CDR1 is LGHNA, CDR2 YNFKEQ. The length of the CDR3 is 16 residues. Trimming removed 0 bases from V and 8 bases from J; junction bases left unmatched: 8. In nucleotides, the CDR3 is TGTGCCAGCAGCCAAGACGCGGCAGGGGGCCTAGAAAAACTGTTTTTT. Translated, it gives CASSQDAAGGLEKLFF.

This chain links TRBV6-2 or TRBV6-3 with TRBJ1-1; weak D call: TRBD1 (6 bases). This CDR3 contains 14 residues. The V gene's germline CDR1 is MNHEY and CDR2 SVGEGT. V lost 2 bases and J lost 0, with 7 bases in between. CDR3: CASSYGQMNTEAFF. The DNA for the CDR3 is TGTGCCAGCAGTTACGGACAGATGAACACTGAAGCTTTCTTT.

The chain couples TRBV11-2 to TRBJ2-3; 10 nucleotides agree with TRBD2. Germline CDR1 is SGHAT and CDR2 is FQNNGV. J gave up 0 bases and V 5 bases, and 11 bases lay outside the gene matches. The CDR3 totals 18 residues. CDR3 in DNA: TGTGCCAGCAGCCCCAGGACTAGCGGCCCCTCGAGCACAGATACGCAGTATTTT. Translation gives CASSPRTSGPSSTDTQYF.

This chain links TRBV19 with TRBJ2-2, with D possibly matching TRBD1 (5 bases). V lost 3 bases to trimming and J lost 4 bases, with 9 bases between them. CDR3 length equals 14 residues. The germline CDR1 and CDR2 sequences are LNHDA and SQIVND (reference sequence). The CDR3, as DNA: TGTGCCAGTAGTATTCCAGGGTTCACCGGGGAGCTGTTTTTT. Its translation: CASSIPGFTGELFF.

The genes are TRBV9 and TRBJ2-4, with 9 bases identical to TRBD1. Germline-derived CDR1 and CDR2 are SGDLS and YYNGEE. The CDR3 length is 13 residues. Losses at the gene ends were 0 bases for V and 11 bases for J; bases not matched to a gene: 3. The CDR3 bases are TGTGCCAGCAGCGTAGAGGGACAGGGCTTTCAGTACTTC. It yields the protein CASSVEGQGFQYF.

This sequence joins TRBV7-3 and TRBJ2-2; TRBD2 matches 7 bases. Germline-derived CDR1 and CDR2 are SGHTA and FQGTGA. CDR3 size: 17 residues. Unmatched junction bases numbered 9, after V lost 0 bases and J lost 5 bases. CDR3 residues: CASSLTGGLAATGELFF. The CDR3 region has the DNA TGTGCCAGCAGCTTAACAGGCGGCCTAGCGGCTACCGGGGAGCTGTTTTTT.

This chain links TRBV6-5 with TRBJ1-1; TRBD1 is a possible D gene (5 bases). This CDR3 contains 16 residues. The V end lost 1 base, the J end lost 0 bases, and 12 bases lay between the germline ends. CDR1 and CDR2 from the germline V gene are MNHEY and SVGAGI. The CDR3 DNA reads TGTGCCAGCAGTTACTGGGGCAGAAGAATGAACACTGAAGCTTTCTTT. It encodes CASSYWGRRMNTEAFF.

The J gene is TRBJ1-4, the V gene TRBV19; 9 bases map to TRBD1. Germline CDR1 LNHDA, CDR2 SQIVND (reference sequence). Germline trimming cut 6 bases from V and 5 bases from J; bases unmatched to any gene: 7. This CDR3 has 15 amino acids. The DNA for the CDR3 is TGTGCCAGTAGGTACGGACAGGGGTGGAATGAAAAACTGTTTTTT. This translates into CASRYGQGWNEKLFF.

The chain carries TRBV24-1 and TRBJ2-1; TRBD2 might be the D (6 bases). The ends were cut back, 0 bases at V and 7 bases at J, with 9 bases in the middle. Per germline, CDR1 KGHDR and CDR2 SFDVKD. CDR3 length: 14 residues. The CDR3 reads CATSDLGGLNEQFF. The DNA for the CDR3 is TGTGCCACCAGTGATTTGGGGGGACTTAATGAGCAGTTCTTC.

This chain links TRBV5-1 with TRBJ1-1, with D possibly matching TRBD1 (5 bases). The CDR3 is made up of 13 amino acids. Germline V lookup: CDR1 SGHRS, CDR2 YFSETQ. V lost 7 bases and J lost 1, with 11 bases in between. Here the CDR3 DNA reads TGCGCCAGCGGCCACACAGGGAACACTGAAGCTTTCTTT. Its translation is CASGHTGNTEAFF.

V is TRBV29-1 and J is TRBJ2-7, with 7 positions matching TRBD2. This CDR3 is built from 13 residues. V was pared by 4 bases and J by 2 bases, with 5 bases of the junction left unmatched. Germline V CDR1 and CDR2: SQVTM, ANQGSEA. CDR3 coding DNA: TGCAGCGTTGCACTAGCGAGACCCTACGAGCAGTACTTC. Translation gives CSVALARPYEQYF.

The chain carries TRBV19 and TRBJ2-1, with 9 positions matching TRBD2. Trimming cost V 6 bases and J 15 bases; bases outside gene matches: 9. This CDR3 comprises 12 residues. Germline loops: CDR1 LNHDA, CDR2 SQIVND (reference sequence). The CDR3 nucleotides read TGTGCCAGTAGCCCCAGCGGGAGGTTTCCGTTCTTC. It specifies CASSPSGRFPFF.

This clone was observed once. V and J are TRBV7-9 and TRBJ1-5, with 7 bases matching TRBD1. V was pared by 5 bases and J by 9 bases, with 7 bases of the junction left unmatched. CDR1 and CDR2 (germline): SEHNR, FQNEAQ (reference sequence). The CDR3 loop spans 13 amino acids. The chain's CDR3 is CASSPQGPGPQHF. CDR3 DNA sequence: TGTGCCAGCAGCCCACAGGGGCCTGGGCCCCAGCATTTT.

The gene calls are TRBV12-3 or TRBV12-4 and TRBJ2-7, with no clear D. This CDR3 has 13 residues. Trimming shortened V by 2 bases and J by 4 bases, and 9 bases separated the two germline ends. CDR3 in DNA: TGTGCCAGCAGTTTATCGGTCGGGTACGAGCAGTACTTC. Its protein product is CASSLSVGYEQYF.

The genes are TRBV5-6 and TRBJ1-3; D is perhaps TRBD1 (6 bases). Deletions cut 3 bases from V and 8 bases from J, with 21 bases between. This CDR3 has 16 residues. CDR1 is SGHDT and CDR2 is YYEEEE in the germline V gene. For the CDR3, the DNA is TGTGCCAGCAGCTCACCGGGACAACGGTTGGAAGACACCATATATTTT. This translates into CASSSPGQRLEDTIYF.

This clone was picked up a small number of times. The chain carries TRBV14 and TRBJ2-3; the match to TRBD1 covers 8 bases. Looked up from germline, CDR1 is SGHDN and CDR2 is FVKESK. The CDR3 contains 15 residues. V lost 4 bases and J lost 4; bases outside the gene matches: 7. CDR3: CASSRDRGPPDTQYF. CDR3 DNA sequence: TGTGCCAGCAGCCGAGACAGGGGTCCGCCAGATACGCAGTATTTT. Drawing the rest from reference TRBV14 and TRBJ2-3, the complete variable domain is EAGVTQFPSHSVIEKGQTVTLRCDPISGHDNLYWYRRVMGKEIKFLLHFVKESKQDESGMPNNRFLAERTGGTYSTLKVQPAELEDSGVYFCASSRDRGPPDTQYFGPGTRLTVL.

The rearrangement joins TRBV4-1 to TRBJ2-5, with TRBD2 as a possible D gene (6 bases). The germline V gene has CDR1 MGHRA and CDR2 YSYEKL. V lost 0 bases, J lost 5 bases, and 13 bases lay in between. This CDR3 comprises 15 residues. The CDR3 protein is CASSQDPLGRETQYF. CDR3 coding DNA: TGCGCCAGCAGCCAAGATCCACTTGGGAGGGAGACCCAGTACTTC.